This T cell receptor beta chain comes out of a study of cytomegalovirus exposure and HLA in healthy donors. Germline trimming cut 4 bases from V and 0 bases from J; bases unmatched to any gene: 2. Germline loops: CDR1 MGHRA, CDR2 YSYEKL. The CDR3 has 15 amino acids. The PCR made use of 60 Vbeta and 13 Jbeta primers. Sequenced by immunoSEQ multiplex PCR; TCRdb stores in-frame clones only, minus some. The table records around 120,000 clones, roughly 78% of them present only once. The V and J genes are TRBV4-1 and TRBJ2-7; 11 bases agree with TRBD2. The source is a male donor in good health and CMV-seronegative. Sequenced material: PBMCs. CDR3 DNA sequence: TGCGCCAGCAGCCCGGGACTAGCGGCCTCCTACGAGCAGTACTTC. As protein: CASSPGLAASYEQYF.